The sequence of this T cell receptor beta chain was determined in a study of tumor-infiltrating lymphocytes in primary liver carcinoma. Making TCR beta cDNA involved approximately 0.5 ug total RNA and a constant-region primer. Library construction for TCR beta comprised three nested multiplex PCR rounds performed with slightly modified ARM-PCR. Using its own MiXCR run on the multiplex PCR reads, TCRdb lists one record per CDR3 protein. The sample lists a few hundred thousand distinct CDR3 sequences; about three fifths were seen once. Blood RNA originated from unsorted whole blood, with germline DNA additionally extracted. This clonotype was sampled from a woman aged 25 to 45 with primary liver carcinoma and hepatitis B virus infection. Sequences were obtained from peripheral blood.

The CDR3 DNA reads as TGTGCCAGCAGTTACTCATCCGGAAGCTCCTACAATGAGCAGTTCTTC. As protein: CASSYSSGSSYNEQFF. The V and J genes are TRBV6-5 and TRBJ2-1; D remains ambiguous. The CDR3 loop spans 16 amino acids. Germline values: CDR1 MNHEY, CDR2 SVGAGI. The V end was cut by 0 bases, the J end by 0 bases, with 9 bases between.